These 12 T cell receptor beta chains were all obtained from the same sample, sequenced in a study of T cell responses to AZD1222 COVID-19 vaccine. Repertoires were generated with immunoSEQ multiplex PCR, while TCRdb's copy carries only in-frame clones and drops some. The sample shows 40,000 to 45,000 clones, under 85% of them seen only once. The material sequenced was peripheral blood, taken on day 0 of AZD1222 vaccination. The receptors stem from an adult in good health.

The chain has TRBV3-1 (or the pseudogene TRBV3-2) and TRBJ2-2, with TRBD2 matching over 12 bases. V lost 2 bases to trimming and J lost 8 bases; unmatched junction nucleotides: 6. The length of the CDR3 is 16 residues. Germline V gene sequence: CDR1 LGHDT, CDR2 YNNKEL (reference sequence). CDR3: CASSQLGTSGLGELFF. The CDR3 nucleotides read TGTGCCAGCAGCCAACTTGGGACTAGCGGGTTGGGGGAGCTGTTTTTT.

V is TRBV3-1 (or the pseudogene TRBV3-2) and J is TRBJ2-2; D is undetermined. The V end lost 0 bases, the J end lost 10 bases, and 15 bases lay between the germline ends. This CDR3 region has 15 residues. The germline gives CDR1 LGHDT, CDR2 YNNKEL (reference sequence). CDR3 in amino acids: CASSQENLAAVELFF. The CDR3 coding sequence is TGTGCCAGCAGCCAAGAAAACTTGGCCGCCGTGGAGCTGTTTTTT.

Remarks on this clone: Because the CDR3's place on the DNA is in doubt, the DNA is left out and the CDR3 is given as listed by TCRdb. The genes are TRBV5-1 and TRBJ2-7; TRBD1 is the table's D call and was not checked against the DNA. The V gene's germline CDR1 is SGHRS and CDR2 YFSETQ. Counting both end residues, the CDR3 totals 16 amino acids. Here the CDR3 reads CASSLTVGQGANKGYF.

The chain couples TRBV28 to TRBJ2-7; D unresolved. Germline V gene lookup returns CDR1 MDHEN and CDR2 SYDVKM. The V end was cut by 6 bases, the J end by 7 bases, with 19 bases between. The CDR3 totals 14 residues. The CDR3 DNA sequence: TGTGCCAGCAGGACCTCTCGTGGGTTCGAGGAGCAGTACTTC. This gives the protein CASRTSRGFEEQYF.

This sequence joins TRBV14 and TRBJ2-2, with TRBD1 as a possible D gene (6 bases). The CDR3 runs to 17 residues. Trimming pared 1 base from V and 3 bases from J, leaving 15 bases between. Germline V gene data show CDR1 as SGHDN and CDR2 as FVKESK. The CDR3 loop is CASSQGWGRPDTGELFF. For the CDR3, the DNA is TGTGCCAGCAGCCAAGGGTGGGGGCGCCCAGACACCGGGGAGCTGTTTTTT.

The gene calls are TRBV3-1 (or the pseudogene TRBV3-2) and TRBJ2-1; TRBD2 agrees at 12 bases. There are 19 residues in the CDR3. Trimming at V came to 2 bases and at J to 7 bases, leaving 15 bases not matched to a gene. Germline V gene data show CDR1 as LGHDT and CDR2 as YNNKEL (reference sequence). The CDR3 reads CASSQYRASGRASNNEQFF. CDR3 DNA sequence: TGTGCCAGCAGCCAATATCGGGCTAGCGGGAGGGCCAGTAATAATGAGCAGTTCTTC.

V gene TRBV18 combines with J gene TRBJ2-2; maybe TRBD2 (6 bases). The V end was cut by 3 bases, the J end by 7 bases, with 18 bases between. Per the germline V gene, CDR1 is KGHSH and CDR2 is LQKENI. The CDR3 extends over 16 amino acids. The CDR3 DNA sequence: TGTGCCAGCTCACCCTTCGGCCAGGGAGGCGGCGGGGAGCTGTTTTTT. Its protein product is CASSPFGQGGGGELFF.

Only a few counts were recorded for this clone. CDR3 loop: CASSSQGRETYEQYF. In nucleotides, the CDR3 is TGCGCCAGCAGCTCCCAGGGGCGGGAGACCTACGAGCAGTACTTC. The J gene is TRBJ2-7, the V gene TRBV5-1, with D perhaps matching TRBD2 (7 bases). CDR1 SGHRS and CDR2 YFSETQ come from the germline V gene. The CDR3 is 15 residues long. Trimming removed 3 bases at V and 2 bases at J, with 15 bases between.

This clone was recorded once. The V call is TRBV5-1, the J call TRBJ2-7; 11 bases agree with TRBD2. This CDR3 spans 15 amino acids. The germline CDR1 and CDR2 sequences are SGHRS and YFSETQ. The J segment lost 4 bases and the V segment lost 4 bases, leaving 7 bases of the junction unmatched. CDR3 nucleotide sequence: TGCGCCAGCAGCCTCCAGACTAGCGGGACTTACGAGCAGTACTTC. This codes for CASSLQTSGTYEQYF.

The CDR3 DNA sequence: TGTGCCACCAGCACCGGGGGGCAGATCTACGAGCAGTACTTC. It translates to CATSTGGQIYEQYF. The rearrangement links TRBV15 to TRBJ2-7; maybe TRBD2 (7 bases). This CDR3 is built from 14 residues. Trimming took off 4 bases at V and 3 bases at J, with 13 bases between the two ends. The germline V gene encodes CDR1 LNHNV and CDR2 YYDKDF (reference sequence).

The chain recombines TRBV19 with TRBJ1-1; D not resolved. V was shortened by 1 base and J by 4 bases, with 16 bases between the two germline ends. The CDR3 consists of 16 residues. Germline V lookup: CDR1 LNHDA, CDR2 SQIVND (reference sequence). CDR3 amino acids: CASSIGQTIGITEAFF. DNA of the CDR3: TGTGCCAGTAGTATAGGGCAGACGATCGGTATCACTGAAGCTTTCTTT.

This chain uses TRBV9 with TRBJ2-3; a possible D gene is TRBD2 (6 bases). Trimming took 0 bases from V and 1 from J, leaving 12 bases between them. This CDR3 region has 16 residues. Germline V gives CDR1 SGDLS, CDR2 YYNGEE. The CDR3 loop reads CASSVGSGDGTDTQYF. The CDR3 DNA is TGTGCCAGCAGCGTAGGGTCGGGAGATGGCACAGATACGCAGTATTTT.